Following are 29 T cell receptor beta chains from one sample sequenced in a study of cytomegalovirus exposure and HLA in healthy donors. The PCR was carried out with 60 Vbeta primers and 13 Jbeta primers. Measured with immunoSEQ multiplex PCR; TCRdb has only the in-frame clones, and not every one. The sample contains roughly 88,000 clones, over 60% of which appear only once. Material: PBMCs. The receptor source for this set is a man younger than 45 in good health and CMV-seropositive.

The chain links TRBV14 to TRBJ1-2, with 8 bases identical to TRBD1. The CDR3 runs 14 residues. V trimming: 4 bases; J trimming: 3 bases; junction bases outside the gene matches: 4. The germline V gene encodes CDR1 SGHDN and CDR2 FVKESK. The CDR3 DNA reads as TGTGCCAGCAGCCCAGGGGGCGCCGACTATGGCTACACCTTC. It encodes CASSPGGADYGYTF.

The chain couples TRBV29-1 to TRBJ2-3; 7 bases agree with TRBD2. V lost 4 bases, J lost 3 bases, and 4 bases stayed unmatched. The CDR3 is made up of 13 amino acids. Germline CDR1 and CDR2: SQVTM and ANQGSEA. The CDR3 protein is CSVVAGETDTQYF. The CDR3, as DNA: TGCAGCGTTGTTGCGGGAGAGACAGATACGCAGTATTTT.

The chain joins TRBV2 to TRBJ2-3, with D possibly TRBD2 on 5 matching bases. The length of the CDR3 is 11 residues. V lost 6 bases and J 9 bases, leaving 10 bases between the germline ends. Per the germline V gene, CDR1 is SNHLY and CDR2 is FYNNEI. The CDR3 nucleotides read TGTGCCAGCAGAGAGGGAAGGACGCAGTATTTT. Protein sequence: CASREGRTQYF.

The chain couples TRBV30 to TRBJ1-5, with 7 bases that match TRBD1. CDR1 and CDR2 (germline): GTSNPN, SVGIG (reference sequence). This CDR3 has 15 amino acids. Trimming cost V 5 bases and J 3 bases; bases outside gene matches: 10. DNA for the CDR3: TGTGCCTGGGATACCGGGACAGAAAACAATCAGCCCCAGCATTTT. Amino acids: CAWDTGTENNQPQHF.

This clone was found once. The chain uses TRBV12-2 and TRBJ2-7; TRBD1 was called by the table and not checked on the DNA. TRBV12-2 is marked as a pseudogene. The CDR3 totals 10 residues. In nucleotides, the CDR3 is TGTGCAAGTCGCGGGCTCGAGCAGTACTTC. Translated, it gives CASRGLEQYF.

The chain recombines TRBV4-1 with TRBJ2-7; D unresolved. Trimming took off 2 bases at V and 5 bases at J, with 10 bases between the two ends. Per the germline V gene, CDR1 is MGHRA and CDR2 is YSYEKL. The CDR3 length is 13 residues. CDR3 nucleotides: TGCGCCAGCAGCCAAACTGCTTCCCACGAGCAGTACTTC. It encodes CASSQTASHEQYF.

This chain uses TRBV28 with TRBJ1-6; 7 bases line up with TRBD1. V lost 7 bases and J lost 15; bases outside the gene matches: 9. Germline CDR1 reads MDHEN; CDR2 reads SYDVKM. This CDR3 spans 12 amino acids. DNA for the CDR3: TGTGCCAGCACCCCCCCGACAGGGAACCTCCACTTT. Protein sequence: CASTPPTGNLHF. Using reference TRBV28 and TRBJ1-6 for the parts outside the CDR3, the full variable domain is DVKVTQSSRYLVKRTGEKVFLECVQDMDHENMFWYRQDPGLGLRLIYFSYDVKMKEKGDIPEGYSVSREKKERFSLILESASTNQTSMYLCASTPPTGNLHFGNGTRLTVT.

This clone was detected only a few times. The genes are TRBV25-1 and TRBJ2-6; D remains unclear. Trimming took off 1 base at V and 0 bases at J, with 10 bases between the two ends. This CDR3 comprises 17 residues. Germline CDR1 MGHDK, CDR2 SYGVNS. CDR3 nucleotides: TGTGCCAGCAGTGAATCTAAGAGCACCTCTGGGGCCAACGTCCTGACTTTC. Translated: CASSESKSTSGANVLTF.

The chain combines TRBV10-3 with TRBJ1-1; D remains unclear. Trimming took off 4 bases at V and 3 bases at J, with 6 bases between the two ends. CDR3 length equals 12 residues. Germline assignment: CDR1 ENHRY and CDR2 SYGVKD. This chain's CDR3 is CAISARDTEAFF. CDR3 DNA sequence: TGTGCCATCAGTGCCCGGGACACTGAAGCTTTCTTT.

This clone was counted once. The chain links TRBV11-2 to TRBJ2-2; perhaps TRBD2 as D (6 bases). CDR1 and CDR2 from the germline V gene are SGHAT and FQNNGV. The CDR3 has 15 amino acids. V dropped 1 base and J dropped 1 base, with 7 bases sitting between them. The CDR3 loop reads CASSLGGVNTGELFF. In DNA, the CDR3 is TGTGCCAGCAGCTTAGGGGGGGTGAACACCGGGGAGCTGTTTTTT.

This clone occurred a few times. The rearrangement links TRBV30 to TRBJ2-3; 7 bases align to TRBD2. The length of the CDR3 is 14 residues. The ends lost 8 bases at V and 2 bases at J; junction bases unmatched: 10. Germline V gene sequence: CDR1 GTSNPN, CDR2 SVGIG (reference sequence). CDR3 loop: CARSAGQLTDTQYF. The CDR3 coding sequence is TGTGCCCGCTCAGCGGGGCAGCTCACAGATACGCAGTATTTT.

V and J are TRBV7-9 and TRBJ2-5; 10 nucleotides agree with TRBD2. Unmatched junction bases numbered 4, after V lost 3 bases and J lost 9 bases. The CDR3 extends over 13 amino acids. Germline loops: CDR1 SEHNR, CDR2 FQNEAQ (reference sequence). The DNA of the CDR3 is TGTGCCAGCAGCTTGCAGCGGGGGGGGGCCCAGTACTTC. Translation gives CASSLQRGGAQYF.

This sequence joins TRBV11-3 and TRBJ2-1; a weak D match, TRBD1 (6 bases). The CDR3 is 14 amino acids. Germline CDR1 SGHNT, CDR2 YENEEA. Trimming left V 1 base short and J 3 bases short, with 7 bases between. The chain's CDR3 is CASSLGGGYNEQFF. In DNA form, the CDR3 reads TGTGCCAGCAGCTTAGGAGGGGGCTACAATGAGCAGTTCTTC.

The chain is built from TRBV9 and TRBJ1-2, with 9 positions matching TRBD1. Germline CDR1 and CDR2: SGDLS and YYNGEE. The junction had 5 bases not matched to a gene; V was cut back by 4 bases and J by 1 base. The CDR3 runs 15 residues. In DNA, the CDR3 is TGTGCCAGCAGCTCACCGGGACAGGGTAACTATGGCTACACCTTC. Its translation: CASSSPGQGNYGYTF. Filled out from reference TRBV9 and TRBJ1-2, the complete variable domain reads DSGVTQTPKHLITATGQRVTLRCSPRSGDLSVYWYQQSLDQGLQFLIQYYNGEERAKGNILERFSAQQFPDLHSELNLSSLELGDSALYFCASSSPGQGNYGYTFGSGTRLTVV.

The chain carries TRBV6-5 and TRBJ1-5; weak D call: TRBD1 (6 bases). With 6 bases removed from V and 6 bases from J, the gap between germline ends came to 15 bases. The CDR3 spans 14 residues. The V gene's germline CDR1 is MNHEY and CDR2 SVGAGI. CDR3 amino acids: CASSPNTGTQPQHF. As DNA, the CDR3 is TGTGCCAGCAGCCCGAATACAGGGACTCAGCCCCAGCATTTT.

J is TRBJ2-5 and V is TRBV4-1, with TRBD1 matching 11 bases. The CDR3 length is 15 residues. The trim removed 1 base at V and 4 bases at J, leaving 2 bases unmatched. CDR1 is MGHRA and CDR2 is YSYEKL in the germline V gene. CDR3 loop: CASSQGGQGGETQYF. The CDR3 DNA is TGCGCCAGCAGCCAAGGGGGACAGGGGGGAGAGACCCAGTACTTC.

V is TRBV28 and J is TRBJ2-2, with unresolved D. The CDR3 consists of 13 residues. Per the germline V gene, CDR1 is MDHEN and CDR2 is SYDVKM. Trimming stripped 7 bases from V and 6 bases from J, with 12 bases between. This CDR3 reads CASTYALAGELFF. The CDR3 DNA sequence: TGTGCCAGCACCTACGCATTAGCCGGGGAGCTGTTTTTT.

The V gene is TRBV30, the J gene TRBJ2-3; the match to TRBD2 covers 11 bases. Germline CDR1 and CDR2: GTSNPN and SVGIG (reference sequence). The CDR3 runs to 14 residues. Unmatched junction bases numbered 9, after V lost 7 bases and J lost 6 bases. The CDR3 DNA reads TGTGCCTCGCAACTAGCGGGAGTAAGGGATACGCAGTATTTT. It codes for CASQLAGVRDTQYF.

J is TRBJ2-1 and V is TRBV14; D remains ambiguous. V was trimmed by 3 bases and J by 3 bases, leaving 9 bases between them. The germline V gene has CDR1 SGHDN and CDR2 FVKESK. CDR3 length: 14 residues. In nucleotides, the CDR3 is TGTGCCAGCAGCCAGGGCTGGCTCTACAATGAGCAGTTCTTC. Translating it yields CASSQGWLYNEQFF.

This sequence joins TRBV10-3 and TRBJ1-1, with D possibly being TRBD1 (5 bases). Between the trimmed V and J ends, which lost 7 bases and 6 bases, there was a span of 24 bases. Per germline, CDR1 ENHRY and CDR2 SYGVKD. The CDR3 length is 16 residues. CDR3 residues: CAIKSSFFGGRAEAFF. CDR3 sequence (DNA): TGTGCCATCAAATCGAGTTTCTTCGGGGGTCGGGCTGAAGCTTTCTTT.

The gene calls are TRBV2 and TRBJ1-3, with D unresolved. Germline lookup yields CDR1 SNHLY and CDR2 FYNNEI. V was clipped by 9 bases and J by 2 bases, with 14 bases between them. This CDR3 contains 14 residues. CDR3 amino acids: CASRLRGAGNTIYF. The CDR3 DNA is TGTGCCAGTAGACTCCGGGGAGCTGGAAACACCATATATTTT. The variable domain in full, with the rest retrieved from reference TRBV2 and TRBJ1-3, is EPEVTQTPSHQVTQMGQEVILRCVPISNHLYFYWYRQILGQKVEFLVSFYNNEISEKSEIFDDQFSVERPDGSNFTLKIRSTKLEDSAMYFCASRLRGAGNTIYFGEGSWLTVV.

The J gene is TRBJ1-1, the V gene TRBV18; D not resolved. The V gene's germline CDR1 is KGHSH and CDR2 LQKENI. The CDR3 consists of 13 residues. The ends were cut back, 3 bases at V and 6 bases at J, with 11 bases in the middle. For the CDR3, the DNA is TGTGCCAGCTCACCGGCAGGTACGGCTGAAGCTTTCTTT. Protein sequence: CASSPAGTAEAFF. The full variable domain, rest sourced from reference TRBV18 and TRBJ1-1, is NAGVMQNPRHLVRRRGQEARLRCSPMKGHSHVYWYRQLPEEGLKFMVYLQKENIIDESGMPKERFSAEFPKEGPSILRIQQVVRGDSAAYFCASSPAGTAEAFFGQGTRLTVV.

V gene TRBV7-9 combines with J gene TRBJ2-7; the D gene is possibly TRBD1 (6 bases). The germline gives CDR1 SEHNR, CDR2 FQNEAQ (reference sequence). This CDR3 has 15 amino acids. V was clipped by 5 bases and J by 4 bases, with 18 bases between them. The CDR3 DNA reads TGTGCCAGCAGCAACGTCAAGGGACAAGAATACGAGCAGTACGTC. Translated: CASSNVKGQEYEQYV.

The chain carries TRBV7-8 and TRBJ1-2; D gene ambiguous. CDR3 length: 13 residues. The ends were cut back, 5 bases at V and 8 bases at J, with 15 bases in the middle. Germline V gene data show CDR1 as SGHVS and CDR2 as FQNEAQ. The CDR3 region has the DNA TGTGCCAGCAGCGATTCACCCCTTAGAGGCTACACCTTC. Encoded protein: CASSDSPLRGYTF. Together with reference TRBV7-8 and TRBJ1-2, the CDR3 gives the full variable domain: GAGVSQSPRYKVAKRGQDVALRCDPISGHVSLFWYQQALGQGPEFLTYFQNEAQLDKSGLPSDRFFAERPEGSVSTLKIQRTQQEDSAVYLCASSDSPLRGYTFGSGTRLTVV.

V usage is TRBV6-1 and J usage is TRBJ2-7; D is perhaps TRBD1 (6 bases). CDR3 length: 15 residues. V was pared by 6 bases and J by 4 bases, with 19 bases between. CDR1 is MNHNS, CDR2 SASEGT, per germline. The CDR3 reads CASSRDTRTLYEQYV. As DNA, the CDR3 is TGTGCCAGCAGCCGGGACACCCGGACCCTTTACGAGCAGTACGTC.

The chain employs TRBV7-9 and TRBJ1-1; D not resolved. Trimming stripped 2 bases from V and 0 bases from J, with 7 bases between. The CDR3 has 14 residues. CDR1 is SEHNR, CDR2 FQNEAQ, per germline (reference sequence). The CDR3 sequence: CASSLSTVNTEAFF. DNA of the CDR3: TGTGCCAGCAGCTTATCAACAGTGAACACTGAAGCTTTCTTT. The full variable domain, completed using reference TRBV7-9 and TRBJ1-1, is DTGVSQNPRHKITKRGQNVTFRCDPISEHNRLYWYRQTLGQGPEFLTYFQNEAQLEKSRLLSDRFSAERPKGSFSTLEIQRTEQGDSAMYLCASSLSTVNTEAFFGQGTRLTVV.

The gene calls are TRBV5-1 and TRBJ2-7; 9 bases line up with TRBD1. The ends lost 4 bases at V and 2 bases at J; junction bases unmatched: 7. The CDR3 runs to 15 residues. In germline, CDR1 is SGHRS, CDR2 YFSETQ. The CDR3 here is CASSPGTGKTYEQYF. CDR3 nucleotides: TGCGCCAGCAGCCCCGGGACAGGGAAAACCTACGAGCAGTACTTC.

V is TRBV7-8 and J is TRBJ2-1; 7 positions match TRBD1. With 1 base clipped from V and 4 bases from J, the junction kept 4 bases outside the gene matches. This CDR3 spans 15 amino acids. CDR1 is SGHVS, CDR2 FQNEAQ, per germline. In nucleotides, the CDR3 is TGTGCCAGCAGCTTAGATAGGGGGCTGTACAATGAGCAGTTCTTC. This gives the protein CASSLDRGLYNEQFF.

In its sample, this clone was seen a few times. The rearrangement joins TRBV6-5 to TRBJ1-2; TRBD1 is a possible D gene (6 bases). The CDR3 runs to 15 residues. Trimming took off 0 bases at V and 2 bases at J, with 10 bases between the two ends. Germline CDR1 and CDR2: MNHEY and SVGAGI. Here the CDR3 reads CASSYSSGANYGYTF. CDR3 DNA sequence: TGTGCCAGCAGTTACTCTTCAGGGGCCAACTATGGCTACACCTTC.